Below are 27 T cell receptor beta chains sequenced from a single sample in a study of blood T cell repertoires in COVID-19. Generated by immunoSEQ multiplex PCR, the TCRdb table keeps only in-frame clones and is missing some. The profile shows approximately 280,000 clones, roughly nine tenths of them singletons. Specimen: PBMCs or T cells enriched from blood (not recorded which). The receptors come from a woman in her sixties or seventies who had recovered from COVID-19.

The chain uses TRBV29-1 and TRBJ2-1, with 14 nucleotides matching TRBD2. CDR1 is SQVTM, CDR2 ANQGSEA, per germline. Unmatched junction bases numbered 14, after V lost 7 bases and J lost 0 bases. The CDR3 extends over 19 amino acids. In nucleotides, the CDR3 is TGCAGCGCTTTGGAGACTAGCGGGAGGGCCCGGGTCTCCTACAATGAGCAGTTCTTC. This sequence encodes CSALETSGRARVSYNEQFF.

The chain has TRBV5-1 and TRBJ1-5, with D tentatively TRBD1 (6 bases). The germline CDR1 and CDR2 sequences are SGHRS and YFSETQ. CDR3 length: 15 residues. V was trimmed by 6 bases and J by 3 bases, leaving 16 bases between them. The CDR3 DNA is TGCGCCAGCATTACCGAGACAGGCCCCAATCAGCCCCAGCATTTT. It translates to CASITETGPNQPQHF.

The gene calls are TRBV28 and TRBJ1-1, with 9 bases identical to TRBD1. V shed 8 bases and J 3 bases; nucleotides not matched to a gene: 13. The CDR3 runs 16 residues. The germline gives CDR1 MDHEN, CDR2 SYDVKM. The CDR3 nucleotides read TGTGCCAGCCAGGTCCCGGGACAGGGCCGGGACACTGAAGCTTTCTTT. It yields the protein CASQVPGQGRDTEAFF. Complete variable domain (other parts from reference TRBV28 and TRBJ1-1): DVKVTQSSRYLVKRTGEKVFLECVQDMDHENMFWYRQDPGLGLRLIYFSYDVKMKEKGDIPEGYSVSREKKERFSLILESASTNQTSMYLCASQVPGQGRDTEAFFGQGTRLTVV.

This clone has just one count. Other DNA sequences within the sample encode an identical CDR3. The V gene is TRBV12-3 or TRBV12-4, the J gene TRBJ1-1; D not certain. V was shortened by 6 bases and J by 0 bases, with 8 bases between the two germline ends. This CDR3 is 13 amino acids long. The CDR3 sequence is CASSPTVNTEAFF. In nucleotides, the CDR3 is TGTGCCAGCAGCCCTACAGTGAACACTGAAGCTTTCTTT.

This chain uses TRBV28 with TRBJ1-4; D might be TRBD1 (5 bases). The germline V and J ends were trimmed by 6 bases and 6 bases, with 14 bases remaining between them. This CDR3 has 14 amino acids. The V gene's germline CDR1 is MDHEN and CDR2 SYDVKM. CDR3 sequence (DNA): TGTGCCAGCAGGGACGGTTGGGGGGATGAAAAACTGTTTTTT. Protein sequence: CASRDGWGDEKLFF.

The chain carries TRBV28 and TRBJ1-4; D is ambiguous. Germline V gives CDR1 MDHEN, CDR2 SYDVKM. The V end lost 6 bases, the J end lost 0 bases, and 14 bases lay between the germline ends. The length of the CDR3 is 16 residues. The CDR3 region is CASSPRGAATNEKLFF. CDR3 in DNA: TGTGCCAGCAGCCCACGTGGAGCTGCAACTAATGAAAAACTGTTTTTT.

The gene calls are TRBV28 and TRBJ1-4, with 9 positions matching TRBD1. V dropped 11 bases and J dropped 4; count of bases not matched to a gene: 8. CDR3 length equals 14 residues. Looked up from germline, CDR1 is MDHEN and CDR2 is SYDVKM. CDR3 amino acids: CASEQGAVNEKLFF. CDR3 coding DNA: TGTGCCTCCGAACAGGGGGCGGTTAATGAAAAACTGTTTTTT.

The chain has TRBV11-1 and TRBJ1-1; tentative D call: TRBD1 (5 bases). The CDR3 has 11 residues. CDR1 SGHAT and CDR2 FQDESV come from the germline V gene (reference sequence). Trimming removed 5 bases from V and 8 bases from J, with 9 bases in between. CDR3 region: CASSVTGEAFF. The CDR3 bases are TGTGCCAGCAGCGTAACAGGAGAAGCTTTCTTT.

This clone was observed a few times. The same CDR3 also results from other DNA sequences found in this sample. V is TRBV9 and J is TRBJ2-2; 11 nucleotides agree with TRBD2. CDR1 is SGDLS and CDR2 is YYNGEE in the germline V gene. V lost 4 bases and J lost 1; bases outside the gene matches: 3. The CDR3 runs to 16 residues. CDR3 sequence (DNA): TGTGCCAGCAGCTTGGGGACTAGCGGGAACACCGGGGAGCTGTTTTTT. It codes for CASSLGTSGNTGELFF. The entire variable domain, with the rest obtained from reference TRBV9 and TRBJ2-2, is as follows: DSGVTQTPKHLITATGQRVTLRCSPRSGDLSVYWYQQSLDQGLQFLIQYYNGEERAKGNILERFSAQQFPDLHSELNLSSLELGDSALYFCASSLGTSGNTGELFFGEGSRLTVL.

Regarding this clone: The junction departs from the called germline gene at one end, perhaps through a read error. This rearrangement joins TRBV7-7 to TRBJ2-3, with 9 nucleotides matching TRBD2. This CDR3 comprises 14 residues. Germline assignment: CDR1 SSHAT and CDR2 FNYEAQ (reference sequence). The CDR3 sequence: CASSLGLAPDTQYF. The CDR3, as DNA: TGTGCTAGCAGCCTGGGACTAGCACCAGATACGCAGTATTTT.

The J gene is TRBJ1-2, the V gene TRBV6-5, with D possibly being TRBD1 (6 bases). Trimming stripped 4 bases from V and 5 bases from J, with 11 bases between. The CDR3 covers 13 residues. The germline CDR1 and CDR2 sequences are MNHEY and SVGAGI. CDR3 residues: CASSLGGGYGYTF. CDR3 sequence (DNA): TGTGCCAGCAGTTTAGGGGGTGGATATGGCTACACCTTC.

The V gene is TRBV21-1, the J gene TRBJ1-5. TRBV21-1 is classified as a pseudogene. This CDR3 spans 15 amino acids. The CDR3 DNA reads TGTGCCAGCAGCAGGGGGGGGCCTAGCAATCAGCCCCAGCATTTT. It codes for CASSRGGPSNQPQHF.

The sample holds one count of this clone. The chain uses TRBV7-8 and TRBJ1-1; 7 nucleotides match TRBD1. Looked up from germline, CDR1 is SGHVS and CDR2 is FQNEAQ. V lost 1 base and J lost 0; bases outside the gene matches: 2. The CDR3 runs 15 residues. The chain's CDR3 is CASSLVGTVNTEAFF. In DNA form, the CDR3 reads TGTGCCAGCAGCTTAGTGGGGACAGTGAACACTGAAGCTTTCTTT. Based on the CDR3 plus reference TRBV7-8 and TRBJ1-1, the full variable domain is GAGVSQSPRYKVAKRGQDVALRCDPISGHVSLFWYQQALGQGPEFLTYFQNEAQLDKSGLPSDRFFAERPEGSVSTLKIQRTQQEDSAVYLCASSLVGTVNTEAFFGQGTRLTVV.

This clone occurred once. This CDR3 is also generated by other DNA sequences in the sample. V is TRBV19 and J is TRBJ1-5; D is possibly TRBD1 (6 bases). The CDR3 runs to 12 residues. The V gene's germline CDR1 is LNHDA and CDR2 SQIVND (reference sequence). Trimming shortened V by 8 bases and J by 6 bases, and 11 bases separated the two germline ends. CDR3 sequence reads: CASWGGGQPQHF. CDR3 bases: TGTGCCAGTTGGGGAGGGGGTCAGCCCCAGCATTTT.

The chain combines TRBV19 with TRBJ1-2; TRBD1 matches at 8 bases. In germline, CDR1 is LNHDA, CDR2 SQIVND (reference sequence). Trimming took 3 bases from V and 7 from J; bases not matched to a gene: 10. The CDR3 has 15 amino acids. The CDR3 sequence: CASSIRPGGVSGYTF. The CDR3, as DNA: TGTGCCAGTAGTATCCGGCCAGGGGGCGTCTCTGGCTACACCTTC. Drawing the rest from reference TRBV19 and TRBJ1-2, the complete variable domain is DGGITQSPKYLFRKEGQNVTLSCEQNLNHDAMYWYRQDPGQGLRLIYYSQIVNDFQKGDIAEGYSVSREKKESFPLTVTSAQKNPTAFYLCASSIRPGGVSGYTFGSGTRLTVV.

The chain joins TRBV18 to TRBJ1-4; D remains unclear. The germline V and J ends were trimmed by 2 bases and 0 bases, with 4 bases remaining between them. Germline V lookup: CDR1 KGHSH, CDR2 LQKENI. The CDR3 spans 14 residues. This CDR3 is CASSPESTNEKLFF. CDR3 nucleotide sequence: TGTGCCAGCTCACCAGAGTCAACTAATGAAAAACTGTTTTTT. Full variable domain (remainder filled in from reference TRBV18 and TRBJ1-4): NAGVMQNPRHLVRRRGQEARLRCSPMKGHSHVYWYRQLPEEGLKFMVYLQKENIIDESGMPKERFSAEFPKEGPSILRIQQVVRGDSAAYFCASSPESTNEKLFFGSGTQLSVL.

This clone was seen just once. The chain combines TRBV9 with TRBJ2-7, with D possibly matching TRBD2 (6 bases). CDR3 length: 15 amino acids. V was pared by 4 bases and J by 1 base, with 15 bases between. In germline, CDR1 is SGDLS, CDR2 YYNGEE. The CDR3 loop reads CASSSHPRGSYEQYF. For the CDR3, the DNA is TGTGCCAGCAGCTCCCACCCCCGGGGGTCCTACGAGCAGTACTTC.

V usage is TRBV14 and J usage is TRBJ2-1; 7 nucleotides agree with TRBD1. CDR3 size: 15 residues. CDR1 is SGHDN and CDR2 is FVKESK in the germline V gene. V trimming: 4 bases; J trimming: 2 bases; junction bases outside the gene matches: 5. Here the CDR3 DNA reads TGTGCCAGCAGCCCGACAGGGCTTCCCTACAATGAGCAGTTCTTC. Amino acids: CASSPTGLPYNEQFF.

The V call is TRBV2, the J call TRBJ2-5, with 8 bases fitting TRBD2. The CDR3 spans 14 residues. Germline CDR1 SNHLY, CDR2 FYNNEI. Trimming at V came to 6 bases and at J to 4 bases, leaving 7 bases not matched to a gene. CDR3 loop: CASSTLAGGETQYF. As DNA, the CDR3 is TGTGCCAGCAGCACCCTTGCGGGGGGAGAGACCCAGTACTTC.

The chain employs TRBV25-1 and TRBJ1-5, with D perhaps TRBD1 (6 bases). The CDR3 runs to 14 residues. V dropped 3 bases and J dropped 4 bases, with 10 bases sitting between them. Looked up from germline, CDR1 is MGHDK and CDR2 is SYGVNS. The chain's CDR3 is CASSEDRFNQPQHF. CDR3 bases: TGTGCCAGCAGTGAGGACAGATTTAATCAGCCCCAGCATTTT.

This clone appeared a single time. The rearrangement joins TRBV5-1 to TRBJ1-4; 7 bases are shared with TRBD1. The CDR3 has 14 amino acids. Germline V gene lookup returns CDR1 SGHRS and CDR2 YFSETQ. Germline trimming cut 5 bases from V and 4 bases from J; bases unmatched to any gene: 5. The CDR3 sequence is CASRQGQINEKLFF. Written as DNA, the CDR3 is TGCGCCAGCAGACAGGGACAGATTAATGAAAAACTGTTTTTT.

The chain uses TRBV24-1 and TRBJ2-1; possibly TRBD2 for D (6 bases). The CDR3 consists of 16 residues. The V end lost 1 base, the J end lost 7 bases, and 16 bases lay between the germline ends. Germline assignment: CDR1 KGHDR and CDR2 SFDVKD. CDR3 sequence: CATSDLGGDSLNEQFF. The CDR3 region has the DNA TGTGCCACCAGTGATTTAGGCGGGGATTCCTTGAATGAGCAGTTCTTC.

The CDR3 spells CASSYRRLAGGLDTQYF. The CDR3 DNA follows: TGTGCCAGCAGCTATCGTCGACTAGCGGGGGGGCTTGATACGCAGTATTTT. This rearrangement joins TRBV5-4 to TRBJ2-3, with 14 nucleotides matching TRBD2. Germline lookup yields CDR1 SGHNT and CDR2 YYREEE (reference sequence). The junction had 9 bases not matched to a gene; V was cut back by 3 bases and J by 6 bases. The CDR3 runs 17 residues.

The rearrangement joins TRBV18 to TRBJ1-6; D remains ambiguous. The length of the CDR3 is 16 residues. CDR1 KGHSH and CDR2 LQKENI come from the germline V gene. Trimming pared 3 bases from V and 2 bases from J, leaving 11 bases between. CDR3 residues: CASSPRGSPYNSPLHF. CDR3 coding DNA: TGTGCCAGCTCACCCCGTGGCAGTCCCTATAATTCACCCCTCCACTTT.

The gene calls are TRBV29-1 and TRBJ2-5; tentative D call: TRBD1 (6 bases). This CDR3 is 13 amino acids long. V lost 5 bases to trimming and J lost 7 bases, with 17 bases between them. In germline, CDR1 is SQVTM, CDR2 ANQGSEA. CDR3 DNA sequence: TGCAGCGTTAAGACACAGGGATTAGGGACCCAGTACTTC. This codes for CSVKTQGLGTQYF. The variable domain in full, with the rest retrieved from reference TRBV29-1 and TRBJ2-5, is SAVISQKPSRDICQRGTSLTIQCQVDSQVTMMFWYRQQPGQSLTLIATANQGSEATYESGFVIDKFPISRPNLTFSTLTVSNMSPEDSSIYLCSVKTQGLGTQYFGPGTRLLVL.

This chain connects TRBV5-1 to TRBJ1-5, with D hard to call. The germline V gene encodes CDR1 SGHRS and CDR2 YFSETQ. V lost 0 bases, J lost 2 bases, and 9 bases lay in between. The CDR3 runs 15 residues. CDR3 amino acids: CASSLGTSGNQPQHF. The CDR3 coding sequence is TGCGCCAGCAGCTTGGGGACTTCGGGCAATCAGCCCCAGCATTTT.

The table lists this clone with a few counts. The chain has TRBV6-5 and TRBJ2-5; D may be TRBD2 (5 bases). Trimming removed 0 bases from V and 6 bases from J, with 14 bases in between. Germline CDR1 MNHEY, CDR2 SVGAGI. The CDR3 has 15 residues. The CDR3 reads CASSYSSGLGQTQYF. In DNA, the CDR3 is TGTGCCAGCAGTTACTCGAGTGGACTTGGACAGACCCAGTACTTC.